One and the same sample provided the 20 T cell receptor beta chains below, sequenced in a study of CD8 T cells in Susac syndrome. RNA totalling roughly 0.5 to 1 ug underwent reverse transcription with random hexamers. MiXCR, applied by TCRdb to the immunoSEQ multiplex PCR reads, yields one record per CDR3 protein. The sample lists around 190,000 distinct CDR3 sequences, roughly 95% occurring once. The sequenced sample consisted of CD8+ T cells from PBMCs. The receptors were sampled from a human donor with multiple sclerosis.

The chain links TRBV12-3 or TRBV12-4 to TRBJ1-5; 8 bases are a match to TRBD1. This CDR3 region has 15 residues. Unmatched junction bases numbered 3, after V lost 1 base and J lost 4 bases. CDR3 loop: CASSLGTGPNQPQHF. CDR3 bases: TGTGCCAGCAGTTTAGGGACAGGGCCGAATCAGCCCCAGCATTTT.

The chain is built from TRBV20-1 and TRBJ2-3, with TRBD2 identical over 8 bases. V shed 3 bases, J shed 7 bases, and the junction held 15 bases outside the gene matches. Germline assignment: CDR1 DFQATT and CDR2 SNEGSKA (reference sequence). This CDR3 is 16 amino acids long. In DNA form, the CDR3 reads TGCAGTGCTAGCGATGGGAGCGGGAGAGAGCCTTATACGCAGTATTTT. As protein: CSASDGSGREPYTQYF.

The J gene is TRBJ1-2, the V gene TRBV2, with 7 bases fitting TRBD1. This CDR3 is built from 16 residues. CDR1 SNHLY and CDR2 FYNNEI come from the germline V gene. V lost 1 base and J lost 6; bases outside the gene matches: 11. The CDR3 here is CASSEGHRGIFDGYTF. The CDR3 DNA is TGTGCCAGCAGTGAAGGGCACAGGGGCATATTCGATGGCTACACCTTC.

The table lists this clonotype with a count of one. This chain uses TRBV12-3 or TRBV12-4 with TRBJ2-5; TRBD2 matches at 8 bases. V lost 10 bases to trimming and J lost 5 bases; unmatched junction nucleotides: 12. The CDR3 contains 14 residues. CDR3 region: CAIGPGLEAETQYF. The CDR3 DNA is TGTGCCATCGGTCCGGGACTAGAGGCGGAGACCCAGTACTTC.

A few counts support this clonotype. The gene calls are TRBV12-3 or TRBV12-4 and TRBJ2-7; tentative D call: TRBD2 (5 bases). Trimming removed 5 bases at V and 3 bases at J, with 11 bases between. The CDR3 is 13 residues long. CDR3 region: CASSLGVLYEQYF. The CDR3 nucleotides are TGTGCCAGCAGTCTCGGGGTCCTCTACGAGCAGTACTTC.

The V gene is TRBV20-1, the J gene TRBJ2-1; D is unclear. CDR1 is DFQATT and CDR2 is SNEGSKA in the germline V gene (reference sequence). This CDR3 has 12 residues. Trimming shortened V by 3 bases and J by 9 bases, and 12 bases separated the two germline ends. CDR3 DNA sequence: TGCAGTGCTAGCCCGCCTCCTCGTGAGCAGTTCTTC. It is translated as CSASPPPREQFF.

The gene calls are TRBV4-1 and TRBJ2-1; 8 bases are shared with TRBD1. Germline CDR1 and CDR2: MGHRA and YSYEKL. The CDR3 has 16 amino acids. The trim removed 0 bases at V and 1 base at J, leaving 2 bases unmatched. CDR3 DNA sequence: TGCGCCAGCAGCCAAGACAGGGGGCTTTCCTACAATGAGCAGTTCTTC. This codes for CASSQDRGLSYNEQFF.

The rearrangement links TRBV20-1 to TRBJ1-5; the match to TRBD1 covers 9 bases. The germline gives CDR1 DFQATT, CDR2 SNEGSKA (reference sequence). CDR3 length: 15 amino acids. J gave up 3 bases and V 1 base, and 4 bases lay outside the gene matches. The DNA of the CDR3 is TGCAGTGCTAGAGGAGGGACAGGGAACAATCAGCCCCAGCATTTT. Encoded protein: CSARGGTGNNQPQHF.

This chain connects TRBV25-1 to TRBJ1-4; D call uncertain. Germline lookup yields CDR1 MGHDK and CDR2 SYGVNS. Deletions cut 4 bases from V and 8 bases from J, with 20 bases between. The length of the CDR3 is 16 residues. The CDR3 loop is CASSVPDPGVREKLFF. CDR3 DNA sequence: TGTGCCAGCAGTGTTCCAGATCCGGGAGTGCGGGAAAAACTGTTTTTT.

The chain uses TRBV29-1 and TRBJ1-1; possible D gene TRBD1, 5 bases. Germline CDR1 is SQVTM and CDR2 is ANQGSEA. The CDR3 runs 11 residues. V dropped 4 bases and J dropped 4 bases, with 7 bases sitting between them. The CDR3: CSVGGTTEAFF. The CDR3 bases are TGCAGCGTTGGGGGGACCACTGAAGCTTTCTTT.

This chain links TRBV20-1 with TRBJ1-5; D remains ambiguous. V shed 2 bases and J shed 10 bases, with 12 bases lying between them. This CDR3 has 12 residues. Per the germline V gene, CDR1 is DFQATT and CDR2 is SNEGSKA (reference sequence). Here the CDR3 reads CSARNTRGPQHF. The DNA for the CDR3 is TGCAGTGCTAGAAATACTCGCGGTCCCCAGCATTTT.

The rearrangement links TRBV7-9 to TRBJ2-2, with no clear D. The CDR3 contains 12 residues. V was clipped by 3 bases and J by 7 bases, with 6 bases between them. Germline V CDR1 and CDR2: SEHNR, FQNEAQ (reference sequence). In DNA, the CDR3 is TGTGCCAGCAGCTTCGTGAACGGGGAGCTGTTTTTT. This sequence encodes CASSFVNGELFF.

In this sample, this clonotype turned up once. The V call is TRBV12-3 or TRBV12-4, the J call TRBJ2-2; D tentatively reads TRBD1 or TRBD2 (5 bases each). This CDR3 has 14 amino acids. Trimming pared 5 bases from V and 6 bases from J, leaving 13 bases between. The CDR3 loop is CASSRDEIPGELFF. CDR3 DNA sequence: TGTGCCAGCAGTCGGGACGAAATTCCCGGGGAGCTGTTTTTT.

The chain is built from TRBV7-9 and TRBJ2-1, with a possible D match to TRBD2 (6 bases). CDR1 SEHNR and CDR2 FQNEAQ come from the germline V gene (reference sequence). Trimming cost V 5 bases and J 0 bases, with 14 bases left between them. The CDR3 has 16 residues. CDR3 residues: CASSPPGGSSYNEQFF. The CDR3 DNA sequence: TGTGCCAGCAGCCCCCCCGGGGGTAGCTCCTACAATGAGCAGTTCTTC.

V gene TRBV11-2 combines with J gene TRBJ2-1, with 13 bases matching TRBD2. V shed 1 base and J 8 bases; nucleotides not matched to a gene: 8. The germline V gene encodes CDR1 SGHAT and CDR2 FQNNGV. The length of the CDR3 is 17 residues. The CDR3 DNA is TGTGCCAGCAGCTTAGTTGGTACTAGCGGGAGGGTAGATGAGCAGTTCTTC. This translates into CASSLVGTSGRVDEQFF.

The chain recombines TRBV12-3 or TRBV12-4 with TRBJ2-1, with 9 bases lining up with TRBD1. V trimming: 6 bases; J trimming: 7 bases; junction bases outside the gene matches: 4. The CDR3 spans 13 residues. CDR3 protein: CASSPGQGNEQFF. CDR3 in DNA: TGTGCCAGCAGCCCGGGACAGGGAAATGAGCAGTTCTTC.

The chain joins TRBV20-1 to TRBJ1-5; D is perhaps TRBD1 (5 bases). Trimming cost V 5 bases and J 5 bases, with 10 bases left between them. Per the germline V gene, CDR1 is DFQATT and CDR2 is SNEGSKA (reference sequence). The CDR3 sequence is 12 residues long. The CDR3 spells CSAWDHHQPQHF. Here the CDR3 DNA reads TGCAGTGCTTGGGACCATCATCAGCCCCAGCATTTT.

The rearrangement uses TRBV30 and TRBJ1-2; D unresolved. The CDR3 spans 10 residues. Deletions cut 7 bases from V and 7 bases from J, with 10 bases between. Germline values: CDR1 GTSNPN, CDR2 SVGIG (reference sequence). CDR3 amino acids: CASYRFGYTF. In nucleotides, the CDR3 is TGTGCCTCCTACCGGTTTGGCTACACCTTC.

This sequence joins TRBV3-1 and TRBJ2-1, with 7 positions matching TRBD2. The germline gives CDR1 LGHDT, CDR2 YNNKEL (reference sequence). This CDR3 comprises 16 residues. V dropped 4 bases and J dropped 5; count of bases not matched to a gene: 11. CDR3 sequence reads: CASSPYSAGGDNEQFF. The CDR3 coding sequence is TGTGCCAGCAGCCCATATAGCGCTGGGGGGGACAATGAGCAGTTCTTC.

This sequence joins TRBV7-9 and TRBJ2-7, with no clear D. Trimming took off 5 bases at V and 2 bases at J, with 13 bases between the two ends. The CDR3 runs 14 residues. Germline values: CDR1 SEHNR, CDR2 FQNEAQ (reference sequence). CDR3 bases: TGTGCCAGCAGCGCAGTGGACGGTACCTACGAGCAGTACTTC. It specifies CASSAVDGTYEQYF. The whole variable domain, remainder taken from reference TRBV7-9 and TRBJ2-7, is DTGVSQNPRHKITKRGQNVTFRCDPISEHNRLYWYRQTLGQGPEFLTYFQNEAQLEKSRLLSDRFSAERPKGSFSTLEIQRTEQGDSAMYLCASSAVDGTYEQYFGPGTRLTVT.